This passage covers 18 T cell receptor beta chains from one sample sequenced in a study of T cells in Graves' hyperthyroidism and ophthalmopathy. Researchers amplified the TCR beta CDR3 regions from RNA transcripts. RT-PCR in the first round (using the HTBI primer set) targeted the TCR CDR3. TCRdb re-called the multiplex PCR reads through MiXCR, storing one row per CDR3 protein. The sample has 470,000 or so distinct CDR3 sequences; under 25% are singletons. The sequencing sample was made of blood. These receptor sequences come from a man between 18 and 35 years old with Graves' hyperthyroidism.

With regard to this clonotype: A much larger clone lies one base from this, so it may be a read error. The chain couples TRBV5-1 to TRBJ1-1; D not resolved. This CDR3 is built from 12 residues. V shed 9 bases and J shed 3 bases, with 12 bases lying between them. Germline CDR1 reads SGHRS; CDR2 reads YFSETQ. The CDR3 region has the DNA TGCGCCATAAAAGGTCAAGACACTGAAGCTTTCTTT. Translated, it gives CAIKGQDTEAFF.

This clonotype was recorded many times. The chain employs TRBV7-2 and TRBJ1-3; no firm D call. Germline V lookup: CDR1 SGHTA, CDR2 FQGNSA. V lost 5 bases and J 9 bases, leaving 14 bases between the germline ends. This CDR3 has 13 amino acids. The CDR3 sequence: CASSPFGSGTIYF. CDR3 in DNA: TGTGCCAGCAGCCCCTTCGGGTCCGGCACCATATATTTT.

This clonotype was seen many times. The V call is TRBV27, the J call TRBJ2-7, with 9 bases fitting TRBD1. J gave up 3 bases and V 7 bases, and 7 bases lay outside the gene matches. CDR3 length: 14 residues. Germline V gene lookup returns CDR1 MNHEY and CDR2 SMNVEV (reference sequence). The chain's CDR3 is CASNSDRGDYEQYF. The CDR3 DNA follows: TGTGCCAGCAATTCCGACAGGGGGGACTACGAGCAGTACTTC.

The rearrangement joins TRBV6-2 or TRBV6-3 to TRBJ2-7, with 9 positions matching TRBD1. Germline V lookup: CDR1 MNHEY, CDR2 SVGEGT. V lost 7 bases, J lost 1 base, and 8 bases stayed unmatched. The CDR3 totals 15 residues. CDR3 nucleotide sequence: TGTGCCAGCACCTTCGGGACAGGGTTTTCCTACGAGCAGTACTTC. Its protein is CASTFGTGFSYEQYF.

This clonotype showed up many times. This chain connects TRBV20-1 to TRBJ2-7; 10 positions agree with TRBD1. The CDR3 contains 12 residues. Germline CDR1 is DFQATT and CDR2 is SNEGSKA (reference sequence). The CDR3 DNA sequence: TGCAGCGCCCGGGACAGGGGCTACGAGCAGTACTTC. It translates to CSARDRGYEQYF.

The chain employs TRBV3-1 and TRBJ1-2; 7 nucleotides match TRBD1. J gave up 3 bases and V 3 bases, and 4 bases lay outside the gene matches. The CDR3 is made up of 14 amino acids. Germline V gene sequence: CDR1 LGHDT, CDR2 YNNKEL (reference sequence). The CDR3 loop reads CASSHTGEDYGYTF. CDR3 nucleotide sequence: TGTGCCAGCAGCCATACAGGGGAGGACTATGGCTACACCTTC.

The sample holds many counts of this clonotype. The rearrangement joins TRBV11-2 to TRBJ1-3, with D hard to call. This CDR3 is built from 15 residues. Germline CDR1 reads SGHAT; CDR2 reads FQNNGV. V was trimmed by 3 bases and J by 0 bases, leaving 9 bases between them. The CDR3 is CASSFNGLSGNTIYF. In nucleotides, the CDR3 is TGTGCCAGCAGCTTCAATGGTCTCTCTGGAAACACCATATATTTT.

This chain links TRBV28 with TRBJ1-1, with D possibly being TRBD1 (5 bases). This CDR3 contains 13 residues. Germline V gene data show CDR1 as MDHEN and CDR2 as SYDVKM. The ends were cut back, 2 bases at V and 6 bases at J, with 10 bases in the middle. CDR3 DNA sequence: TGTGCCAGCAGTTTAACGGTGGGGGCTGAAGCTTTCTTT. Translating it yields CASSLTVGAEAFF.

This clonotype has a count of ten or more. The V and J genes are TRBV14 and TRBJ2-7; D is undetermined. V dropped 0 bases and J dropped 3 bases, with 6 bases sitting between them. The germline gives CDR1 SGHDN, CDR2 FVKESK. CDR3 length: 13 residues. The CDR3 region has the DNA TGTGCCAGCAGCCAAGATTCAGGCTACGAGCAGTACTTC. As protein: CASSQDSGYEQYF.

The chain links TRBV29-1 to TRBJ2-5, with D possibly TRBD2 on 7 matching bases. The CDR3 length is 15 residues. Trimming took off 1 base at V and 2 bases at J, with 14 bases between the two ends. Germline V lookup: CDR1 SQVTM, CDR2 ANQGSEA. CDR3 coding DNA: TGCAGCGTTGAAGGGGGTAGGGGGGGACAAGAGACCCAGTACTTC. Its translation: CSVEGGRGGQETQYF.

This clonotype showed up many times. The chain carries TRBV6-5 and TRBJ1-1; possible D gene TRBD1, 6 bases. V gave up 2 bases and J gave up 0 bases, with 7 bases separating them. Per germline, CDR1 MNHEY and CDR2 SVGAGI. The CDR3 has 14 amino acids. CDR3 nucleotide sequence: TGTGCCAGCAGTTACGACAGGTTGAACACTGAAGCTTTCTTT. Translating it yields CASSYDRLNTEAFF.

This clonotype was picked up many times. The chain carries TRBV12-3 or TRBV12-4 and TRBJ1-2, with TRBD1 matching over 9 bases. With V trimmed by 5 bases and J by 8 bases, 15 bases remained unmatched. CDR3 size: 16 residues. In nucleotides, the CDR3 is TGTGCCAGCAGTCGAAACCCGGGACAGGGCACACGGGGCTACACCTTC. It is translated as CASSRNPGQGTRGYTF.

As concerns this clonotype: This may stem from a read error, because a much larger clone lies one nucleotide away. The gene calls are TRBV6-5 and TRBJ1-1; D might be TRBD1 (6 bases). The CDR3 is 13 residues long. Germline assignment: CDR1 MNHEY and CDR2 SVGAGI. The DNA of the CDR3 is TGTGCCAGCAGCTTAGAGGACAGCACTGAAGCTTGCTTT. Translation gives CASSLEDSTEACF.

This clonotype was counted ten times or more. This chain links TRBV7-2 with TRBJ1-1; D uncertain. CDR1 is SGHTA, CDR2 FQGNSA, per germline. The CDR3 runs 14 residues. Trimming took off 1 base at V and 2 bases at J, with 8 bases between the two ends. CDR3 DNA sequence: TGTGCCAGCAGCTTAGAAATGGAAAACACTGAAGCTTTCTTT. Its protein product is CASSLEMENTEAFF.

This clonotype showed up many times. The V and J genes are TRBV29-1 and TRBJ2-7; D is unresolved. Trimming shortened V by 7 bases and J by 0 bases, and 13 bases separated the two germline ends. The CDR3 extends over 13 amino acids. Germline CDR1 is SQVTM and CDR2 is ANQGSEA. CDR3 region: CSADDFDSYEQYF. The CDR3 DNA is TGCAGCGCGGATGATTTCGACTCCTACGAGCAGTACTTC.

This clonotype was recorded at least ten times. Mismatch with germline at one junction end may stem from a read error. The genes are TRBV6-1 and TRBJ2-4, with D possibly being TRBD1 or TRBD2 (7 bases each). The CDR3 contains 17 residues. CDR1 and CDR2 from the germline V gene are MNHNS and SASEGT. CDR3 nucleotides: TGTGCCAGCAGCGTGATCTCAGGGGGAGGGACCAAAAACATTAAGTACTTC. Protein sequence: CASSVISGGGTKNIKYF.

This clonotype has only a few counts. The chain recombines TRBV19 with TRBJ1-5, with D possibly being TRBD1 (6 bases). The CDR3 contains 14 residues. The V and J ends lost 3 bases and 3 bases respectively, with 9 bases between them. Per the germline V gene, CDR1 is LNHDA and CDR2 is SQIVND (reference sequence). CDR3 residues: CASSIRGPNQPQHF. The CDR3 nucleotides read TGTGCCAGTAGTATTCGGGGGCCCAATCAGCCCCAGCATTTT.

The chain has TRBV12-3 or TRBV12-4 and TRBJ2-7; tentatively, D is TRBD1 (6 bases). V gave up 7 bases and J gave up 5 bases, with 12 bases separating them. The CDR3 contains 12 residues. CDR3 DNA: TGTGCCAGCACCTACAGGGCCGACGAGCAGTACTTC. Its protein is CASTYRADEQYF.